This T cell receptor (beta chain) was found in a study of cytomegalovirus exposure and HLA in healthy donors. Study background: Among about 400 genotyped donors, around 80% fell in the Caucasian-associated ancestry cluster. General observations from the study: In an earlier analysis, about 90% or about 30%: the productive usage of most TCR beta V segments.

This clone was seen more than once but under ten times. Antigen specificity is unknown. Other DNA variants within this sample encode the same CDR3. 60 Vbeta and 13 Jbeta primers were used in PCR. Produced via immunoSEQ multiplex PCR; TCRdb's table is partial and in-frame only. The sample holds about 200,000 clones, 75% to 90% seen once. CDR1 MDHEN and CDR2 SYDVKM come from the germline V gene. V lost 5 bases, J lost 2 bases, and 14 bases lay in between. The CDR3 extends over 15 amino acids. The sequence was obtained from a woman between 25 and 40 years old in good health and CMV-seronegative. Specimen: PBMCs. The rearrangement uses TRBV28 and TRBJ2-3, with D perhaps matching TRBD1 (6 bases). The chain's CDR3 is CASSTGTAFTDTQYF. In DNA, the CDR3 is TGTGCCAGCAGTACAGGGACGGCCTTCACAGATACGCAGTATTTT.